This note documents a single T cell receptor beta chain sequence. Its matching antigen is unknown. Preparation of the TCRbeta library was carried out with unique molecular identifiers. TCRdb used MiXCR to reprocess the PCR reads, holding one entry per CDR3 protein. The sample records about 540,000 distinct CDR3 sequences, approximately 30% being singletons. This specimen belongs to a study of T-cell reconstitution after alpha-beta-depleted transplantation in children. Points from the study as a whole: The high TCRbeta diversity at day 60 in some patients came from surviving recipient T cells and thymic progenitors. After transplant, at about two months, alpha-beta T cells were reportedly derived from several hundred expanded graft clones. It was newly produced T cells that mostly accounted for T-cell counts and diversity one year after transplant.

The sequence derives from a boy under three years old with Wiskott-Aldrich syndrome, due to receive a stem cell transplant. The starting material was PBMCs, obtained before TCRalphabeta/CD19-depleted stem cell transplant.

The CDR3 loop reads CASSQAGTATYEQYF. In DNA form, the CDR3 reads TGTGCCAGCAGCCAAGCTGGGACAGCAACTTACGAGCAGTACTTC. This chain links TRBV4-2 with TRBJ2-7; 7 bases line up with TRBD1. The ends lost 1 base at V and 4 bases at J; junction bases unmatched: 7. The germline CDR1 and CDR2 sequences are LGHNA and YNFKEQ. This CDR3 has 15 amino acids.